Listed here are 9 T cell receptor beta chains from one sample, sequenced in a study of vaccination effects on CD4 cells after COVID-19. Antigens of these TCRs are unknown. Ahead of sequencing, the ViraFEST assay grew antigen-specific CD4+ T cells using viral peptide pools. Having been cultured for less than 13 days, the cells underwent CD4+ T cell isolation. The vaccine given was either BNT162b2 or mRNA-1273, in two doses. Repertoires were generated with immunoSEQ multiplex PCR, while TCRdb's copy carries only in-frame clones and drops some. The sample has fewer than 90,000 clones, around 77% seen once. The source was CD4+ T cells from PBMCs cultured with HCoV-OC43 spike peptides, collected after COVID-19 vaccination. Subset: HCoV-OC43 spike overlapping peptide pool stimulation. The receptors were sampled from a human donor who received a COVID-19 vaccine.

V and J are TRBV7-2 and TRBJ2-5, with TRBD1 matching over 9 bases. The CDR3 spans 15 residues. The J segment lost 4 bases and the V segment lost 5 bases, leaving 8 bases of the junction unmatched. Germline V gene sequence: CDR1 SGHTA, CDR2 FQGNSA. CDR3 sequence: CASSITGGWGETQYF. In DNA, the CDR3 is TGTGCCAGCAGCATAACAGGGGGCTGGGGAGAGACCCAGTACTTC.

The V call is TRBV15, the J call TRBJ2-3, with D possibly being TRBD1 (6 bases). Germline assignment: CDR1 LNHNV and CDR2 YYDKDF (reference sequence). The germline V and J ends were trimmed by 3 bases and 0 bases, with 13 bases remaining between them. The CDR3 length is 16 residues. The CDR3 DNA reads as TGTGCCACCAGCAGGGACAGCCGTTTTAGCACAGATACGCAGTATTTT. Translating it yields CATSRDSRFSTDTQYF.

The rearrangement uses TRBV5-1 and TRBJ2-7; 9 positions agree with TRBD1. The V and J ends lost 4 bases and 3 bases, in that order; junction bases with no gene match: 5. Germline lookup yields CDR1 SGHRS and CDR2 YFSETQ. The CDR3 totals 14 residues. CDR3 DNA sequence: TGCGCCAGCAGCCCGGGACAGGGACTCTACGAGCAGTACGTC. It encodes CASSPGQGLYEQYV.

This chain uses TRBV11-2 with TRBJ2-1; 11 positions match TRBD1. This CDR3 contains 15 residues. In germline, CDR1 is SGHAT, CDR2 FQNNGV. J lost 5 bases, V lost 3 bases, and 3 bases had no gene match. In nucleotides, the CDR3 is TGTGCCAGCAGCTTCGGACAGGGGGCGAACAATGAGCAGTTCTTC. This sequence encodes CASSFGQGANNEQFF.

The chain couples TRBV19 to TRBJ2-6; D may be TRBD1 or TRBD2 (5 bases each). Germline loops: CDR1 LNHDA, CDR2 SQIVND (reference sequence). The CDR3 covers 18 residues. V shed 6 bases and J shed 0 bases, with 18 bases lying between them. CDR3 sequence reads: CASSLTRQGFSGANVLTF. Here the CDR3 DNA reads TGTGCCAGTAGCCTCACTAGGCAGGGTTTCTCTGGGGCCAACGTCCTGACTTTC. Full variable domain (outside the CDR3, taken from reference TRBV19 and TRBJ2-6): DGGITQSPKYLFRKEGQNVTLSCEQNLNHDAMYWYRQDPGQGLRLIYYSQIVNDFQKGDIAEGYSVSREKKESFPLTVTSAQKNPTAFYLCASSLTRQGFSGANVLTFGAGSRLTVL.

The rearrangement links TRBV7-2 to TRBJ2-6, with 8 bases identical to TRBD1. Germline V gene sequence: CDR1 SGHTA, CDR2 FQGNSA. The CDR3 contains 16 residues. Losses at the gene ends were 2 bases for V and 2 bases for J; bases not matched to a gene: 2. CDR3 bases: TGTGCCAGCAGCTTAACAGGGGGAACTGGGGCCAACGTCCTGACTTTC. This translates into CASSLTGGTGANVLTF.

The chain employs TRBV14 and TRBJ2-5, with D perhaps TRBD1 or TRBD2 (5 bases each). Between the trimmed V and J ends, which lost 6 bases and 5 bases, there was a span of 16 bases. The germline V gene encodes CDR1 SGHDN and CDR2 FVKESK. The CDR3 length is 14 residues. CDR3 residues: CASSPQSRGETQYF. The DNA of the CDR3 is TGTGCCAGCAGTCCTCAGAGCCGGGGCGAGACCCAGTACTTC.

The J gene is TRBJ2-5, the V gene TRBV5-4; 11 nucleotides line up with TRBD2. Trimming took 0 bases from V and 4 from J; bases not matched to a gene: 5. This CDR3 contains 16 residues. Germline values: CDR1 SGHNT, CDR2 YYREEE (reference sequence). CDR3 sequence (DNA): TGTGCCAGCAGCTTGGGAGATAGCGGGGGGGCAGAGACCCAGTACTTC. Protein product: CASSLGDSGGAETQYF.

The rearrangement joins TRBV7-9 to TRBJ2-1; tentatively, D is TRBD1 (5 bases). Trimming took 1 base from V and 5 from J, leaving 15 bases between them. Germline V gives CDR1 SEHNR, CDR2 FQNEAQ (reference sequence). This CDR3 spans 16 amino acids. The CDR3 nucleotides read TGTGCCAGCAGCTTAGGGGCAGGGAAGCCAAACAATGAGCAGTTCTTC. Its translation: CASSLGAGKPNNEQFF.